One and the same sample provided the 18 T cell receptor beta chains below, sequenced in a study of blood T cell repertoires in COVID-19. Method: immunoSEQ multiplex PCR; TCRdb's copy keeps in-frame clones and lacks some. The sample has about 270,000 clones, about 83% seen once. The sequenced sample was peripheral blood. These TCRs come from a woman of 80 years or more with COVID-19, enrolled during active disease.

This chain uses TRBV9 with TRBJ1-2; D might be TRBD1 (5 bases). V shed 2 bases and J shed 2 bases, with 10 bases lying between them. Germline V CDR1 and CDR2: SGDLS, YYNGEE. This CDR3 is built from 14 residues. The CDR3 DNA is TGTGCCAGCAGCGTCACCGGGGGGAACTATGGCTACACCTTC. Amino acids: CASSVTGGNYGYTF.

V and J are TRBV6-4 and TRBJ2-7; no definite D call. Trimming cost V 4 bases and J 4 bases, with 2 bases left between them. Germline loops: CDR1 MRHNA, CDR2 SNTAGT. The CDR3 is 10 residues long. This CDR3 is CASSAYEQYV. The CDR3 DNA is TGTGCCAGCAGTGCTTACGAGCAGTACGTC.

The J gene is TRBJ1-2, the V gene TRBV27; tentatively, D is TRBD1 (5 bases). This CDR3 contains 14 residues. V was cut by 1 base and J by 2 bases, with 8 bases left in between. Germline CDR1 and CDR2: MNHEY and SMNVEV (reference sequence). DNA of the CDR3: TGTGCCAGCAGTTTATGGGGGGGAAACTATGGCTACACCTTC. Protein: CASSLWGGNYGYTF.

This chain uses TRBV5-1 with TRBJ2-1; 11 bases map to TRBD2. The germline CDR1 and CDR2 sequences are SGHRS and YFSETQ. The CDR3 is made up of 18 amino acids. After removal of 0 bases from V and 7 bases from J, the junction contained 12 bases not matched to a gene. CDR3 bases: TGCGCCAGCAGCTTGGCCGAAGCTAGCGGGGGGCCGGGTAATGAGCAGTTCTTC. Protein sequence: CASSLAEASGGPGNEQFF.

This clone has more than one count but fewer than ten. DNA for the CDR3: TGTGCAAGTCGCTTAGCGCGGTGCGATCAGCCCCAGCATTTT. Amino acids: CASRLARCDQPQHF. The chain joins TRBV12-2 to TRBJ1-5. TRBV12-2 has pseudogene status. This CDR3 spans 14 amino acids.

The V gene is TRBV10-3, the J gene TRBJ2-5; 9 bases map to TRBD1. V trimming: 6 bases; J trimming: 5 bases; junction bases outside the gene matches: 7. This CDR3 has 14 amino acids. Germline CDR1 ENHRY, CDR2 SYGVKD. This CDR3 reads CAISSQTGGETQYF. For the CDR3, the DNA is TGTGCCATCAGCTCCCAGACAGGGGGTGAGACCCAGTACTTC.

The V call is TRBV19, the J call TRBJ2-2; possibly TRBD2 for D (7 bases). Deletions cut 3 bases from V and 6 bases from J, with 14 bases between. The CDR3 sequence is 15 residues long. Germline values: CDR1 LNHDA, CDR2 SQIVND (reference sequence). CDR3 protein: CASSISGGQAGELFF. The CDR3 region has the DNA TGTGCCAGTAGTATCTCGGGGGGCCAAGCCGGGGAGCTGTTTTTT.

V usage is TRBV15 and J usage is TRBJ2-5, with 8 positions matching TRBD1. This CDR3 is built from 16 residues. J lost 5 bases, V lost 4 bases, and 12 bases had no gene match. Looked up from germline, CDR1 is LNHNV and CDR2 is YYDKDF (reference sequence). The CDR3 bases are TGTGCCACCAGCATTGTACCGGGACAGGTATTTGAGACCCAGTACTTC. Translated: CATSIVPGQVFETQYF.

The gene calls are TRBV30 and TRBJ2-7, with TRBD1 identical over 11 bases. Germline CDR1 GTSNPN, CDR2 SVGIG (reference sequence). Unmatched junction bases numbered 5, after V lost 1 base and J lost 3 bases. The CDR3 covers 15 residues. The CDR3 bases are TGTGCCTGGAGTGAGGGTGGGACAGGGGGCTACGAGCAGTACTTC. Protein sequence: CAWSEGGTGGYEQYF.

The CDR3 protein is CASSIDRGTNYGYTF. CDR3 nucleotides: TGTGCCAGTAGTATAGATCGCGGAACTAACTATGGCTACACCTTC. The chain links TRBV19 to TRBJ1-2; the D is unclear. Per germline, CDR1 LNHDA and CDR2 SQIVND (reference sequence). Trimming took off 0 bases at V and 0 bases at J, with 8 bases between the two ends. The CDR3 totals 15 residues.

The CDR3 here is CASSPEGQGQETQYF. CDR3 nucleotides: TGTGCCAGCAGCCCGGAGGGACAGGGACAAGAGACCCAGTACTTC. The chain joins TRBV5-4 to TRBJ2-5; 9 positions match TRBD1. V dropped 4 bases and J dropped 2; count of bases not matched to a gene: 6. The CDR3 is made up of 15 amino acids. Germline lookup yields CDR1 SGHNT and CDR2 YYREEE (reference sequence).

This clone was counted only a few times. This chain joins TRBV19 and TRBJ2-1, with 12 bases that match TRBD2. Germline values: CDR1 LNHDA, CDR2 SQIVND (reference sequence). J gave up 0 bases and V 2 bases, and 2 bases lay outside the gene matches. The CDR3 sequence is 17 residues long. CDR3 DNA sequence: TGTGCCAGTAGTATAACTAGCGGGGGGTACTCCTACAATGAGCAGTTCTTC. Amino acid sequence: CASSITSGGYSYNEQFF.

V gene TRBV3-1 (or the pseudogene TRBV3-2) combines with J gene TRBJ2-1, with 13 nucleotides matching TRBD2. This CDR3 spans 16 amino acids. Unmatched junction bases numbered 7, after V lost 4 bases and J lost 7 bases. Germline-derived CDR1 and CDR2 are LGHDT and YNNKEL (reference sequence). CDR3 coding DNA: TGTGCCAGCAGCCCACTAGCGGGGGGGCTCAGGAATGAGCAGTTCTTC. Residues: CASSPLAGGLRNEQFF.

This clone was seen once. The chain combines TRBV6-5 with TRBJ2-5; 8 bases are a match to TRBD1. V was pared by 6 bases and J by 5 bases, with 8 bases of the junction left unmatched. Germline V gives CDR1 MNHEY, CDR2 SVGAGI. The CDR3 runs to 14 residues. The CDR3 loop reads CASRHRGAGETQYF. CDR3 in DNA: TGTGCCAGCAGGCACAGGGGGGCGGGGGAGACCCAGTACTTC.

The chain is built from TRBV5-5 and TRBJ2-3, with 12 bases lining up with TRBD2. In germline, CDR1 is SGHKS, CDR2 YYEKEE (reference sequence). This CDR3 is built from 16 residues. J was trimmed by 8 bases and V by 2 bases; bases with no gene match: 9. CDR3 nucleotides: TGTGCCAGCAGCTTATCACTAGCGGGGGGAGAACGTACGCAGTATTTT. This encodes CASSLSLAGGERTQYF.

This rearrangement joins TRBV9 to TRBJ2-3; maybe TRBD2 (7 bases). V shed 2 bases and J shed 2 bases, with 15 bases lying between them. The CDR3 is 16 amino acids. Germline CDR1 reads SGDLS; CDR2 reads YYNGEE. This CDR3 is CASSVAAGDTTDTQYF. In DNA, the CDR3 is TGTGCCAGCAGCGTCGCCGCGGGGGACACCACAGATACGCAGTATTTT.

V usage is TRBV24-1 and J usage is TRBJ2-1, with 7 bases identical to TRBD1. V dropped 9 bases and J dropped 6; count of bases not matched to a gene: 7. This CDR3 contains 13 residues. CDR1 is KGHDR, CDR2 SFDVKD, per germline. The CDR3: CATGRQGTNEQFF. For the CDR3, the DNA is TGTGCCACCGGACGACAGGGTACCAATGAGCAGTTCTTC.

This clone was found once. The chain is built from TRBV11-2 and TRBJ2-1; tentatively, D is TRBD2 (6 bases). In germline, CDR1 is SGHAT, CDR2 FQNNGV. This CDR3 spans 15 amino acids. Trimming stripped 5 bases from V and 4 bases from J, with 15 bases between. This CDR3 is CASSLRDSRYNEQFF. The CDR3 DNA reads TGTGCCAGCAGCCTCCGGGACTCTAGGTACAATGAGCAGTTCTTC.